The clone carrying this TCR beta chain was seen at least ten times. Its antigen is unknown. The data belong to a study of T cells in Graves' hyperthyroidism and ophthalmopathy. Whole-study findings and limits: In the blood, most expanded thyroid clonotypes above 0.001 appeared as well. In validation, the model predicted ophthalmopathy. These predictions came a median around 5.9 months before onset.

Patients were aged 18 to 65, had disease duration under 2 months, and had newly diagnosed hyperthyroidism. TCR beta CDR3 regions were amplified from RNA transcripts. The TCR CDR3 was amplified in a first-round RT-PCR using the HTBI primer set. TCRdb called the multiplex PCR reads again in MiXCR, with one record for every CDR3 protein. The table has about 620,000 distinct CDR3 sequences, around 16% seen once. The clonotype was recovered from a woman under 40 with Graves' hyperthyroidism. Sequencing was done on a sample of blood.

As DNA, the CDR3 is TGTGCCAGCAGTTTTTTGAGGTTTGTCCACGAGCAGTACTTC. Protein product: CASSFLRFVHEQYF. The V call is TRBV12-3 or TRBV12-4, the J call TRBJ2-7; D not resolved. The V end was cut by 3 bases, the J end by 5 bases, with 14 bases between. CDR3 length equals 14 residues.